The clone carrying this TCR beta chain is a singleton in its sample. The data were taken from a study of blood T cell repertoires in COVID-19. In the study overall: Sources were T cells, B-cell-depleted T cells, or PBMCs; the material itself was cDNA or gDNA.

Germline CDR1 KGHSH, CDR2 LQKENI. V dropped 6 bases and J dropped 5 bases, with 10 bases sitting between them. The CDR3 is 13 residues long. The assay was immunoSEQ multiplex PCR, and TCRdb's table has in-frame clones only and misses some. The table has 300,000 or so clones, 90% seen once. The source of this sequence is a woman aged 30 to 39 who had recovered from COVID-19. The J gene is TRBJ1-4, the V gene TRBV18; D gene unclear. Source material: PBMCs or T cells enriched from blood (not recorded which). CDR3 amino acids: CASSPRENEKLFF. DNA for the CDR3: TGTGCCAGCTCCCCTAGAGAGAATGAAAAACTGTTTTTT. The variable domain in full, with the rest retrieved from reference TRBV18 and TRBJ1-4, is NAGVMQNPRHLVRRRGQEARLRCSPMKGHSHVYWYRQLPEEGLKFMVYLQKENIIDESGMPKERFSAEFPKEGPSILRIQQVVRGDSAAYFCASSPRENEKLFFGSGTQLSVL.